This T cell receptor (beta chain) appears in the sequencing data of a study of CXCR3-negative and CXCR3-positive naive CD8 T cells. Study-level findings and limits: Fresh PBMCs went into most assays, and CXCR3 expression partly declined after cryopreservation. CXCR3-negative naive cells had less hydrophobic TRB CDR3s than did CXCR3-positive naive cells.

UMI-tagged TRB cDNA libraries were built via 5' RACE. TCRdb re-called the 5' RACE reads; every CDR3 protein appears as one record, without DNA. Its table lists some 150,000 distinct CDR3 sequences. As regards this clonotype: Its antigen is not identified.

The CDR3 has 13 amino acids. Germline assignment: CDR1 SQVTM and CDR2 ANQGSEA. This sequence originates from a human donor in good health. Some clones in this sample may be carry-over from other donors' samples. This chain links TRBV29-1 with TRBJ2-5; the D gene TCRdb calls, TRBD1, cannot be checked with no DNA. The sample consisted of naive CXCR3+ CD8+ T cells from blood. This sample's subset: CD45RO-CCR7+CD27+CD95- naive CD8+ T cells expressing CXCR3 (TNR3+). CDR3: CSVDPSPQETQYF.